Presented here are 25 T cell receptor beta chains from one specimen sequenced in a study of cytomegalovirus exposure and HLA in healthy donors. In the PCR, 60 Vbeta and 13 Jbeta primers were used. Generated by immunoSEQ multiplex PCR, the TCRdb table keeps only in-frame clones and is missing some. The sample holds about 160,000 clones. Sample: PBMCs. These receptors were taken from a young man in good health and CMV-seronegative.

V gene TRBV7-2 combines with J gene TRBJ2-2; D might be TRBD2 (5 bases). Germline V gives CDR1 SGHTA, CDR2 FQGNSA. V lost 1 base and J lost 4, with 7 bases in between. CDR3 length: 14 amino acids. The CDR3 sequence: CASSLERVTGELFF. CDR3 sequence (DNA): TGTGCCAGCAGCTTAGAGAGGGTCACCGGGGAGCTGTTTTTT.

A note on this clone: At one end, the junction sequence differs from germline, possibly due to a read error. V is TRBV4-2 and J is TRBJ1-4; 7 bases map to TRBD1. Germline loops: CDR1 LGHNA, CDR2 YNFKEQ. The CDR3 spans 14 residues. This chain's CDR3 is CASSRGQYNGKLFF. In nucleotides, the CDR3 is TGTGCCAGCAGCCGGGGACAGTATAATGGAAAACTGTTTTTT.

The chain employs TRBV4-1 and TRBJ2-2; 8 bases align to TRBD2. The germline V gene encodes CDR1 MGHRA and CDR2 YSYEKL. V trimming: 1 base; J trimming: 3 bases; junction bases outside the gene matches: 7. The CDR3 covers 17 residues. CDR3 region: CASSQGRLAGYTGELFF. The CDR3 nucleotides read TGCGCCAGCAGCCAAGGGCGGCTAGCGGGTTACACCGGGGAGCTGTTTTTT.

This chain's CDR3 is CASSQTQGRLNYGYTF. The CDR3 DNA is TGTGCCAGCAGCCAAACCCAGGGTCGACTTAACTATGGCTACACCTTC. The chain carries TRBV7-2 and TRBJ1-2; TRBD1 might be the D (5 bases). Germline V gene sequence: CDR1 SGHTA, CDR2 FQGNSA. V lost 5 bases and J lost 1, with 17 bases in between. The CDR3 extends over 16 amino acids.

CDR3 loop: CASSAPRTGRIDEQYF. CDR3 DNA sequence: TGTGCCAGCAGCGCCCCGAGGACAGGGCGAATAGACGAGCAGTACTTC. The chain is built from TRBV9 and TRBJ2-7, with 8 bases aligning to TRBD1. With V trimmed by 3 bases and J by 5 bases, 13 bases remained unmatched. The CDR3 runs to 16 residues. Per the germline V gene, CDR1 is SGDLS and CDR2 is YYNGEE. The variable domain in full, completed from reference TRBV9 and TRBJ2-7, reads DSGVTQTPKHLITATGQRVTLRCSPRSGDLSVYWYQQSLDQGLQFLIQYYNGEERAKGNILERFSAQQFPDLHSELNLSSLELGDSALYFCASSAPRTGRIDEQYFGPGTRLTVT.

This CDR3 is CASSAKTGTLNQPQHF. Here the CDR3 DNA reads TGTGCCAGCAGCGCAAAGACAGGGACCCTCAATCAGCCCCAGCATTTT. The rearrangement uses TRBV7-2 and TRBJ1-5; 7 bases are a match to TRBD1. This CDR3 contains 16 residues. Germline values: CDR1 SGHTA, CDR2 FQGNSA. Trimming at V came to 5 bases and at J to 3 bases, leaving 10 bases not matched to a gene.

The chain carries TRBV7-9 and TRBJ2-5, with a tentative D call TRBD2 (5 bases). CDR1 is SEHNR and CDR2 is FQNEAQ in the germline V gene (reference sequence). V dropped 2 bases and J dropped 5 bases, with 9 bases sitting between them. CDR3 length equals 13 residues. Here the CDR3 reads CASSLRTWETQYF. Here the CDR3 DNA reads TGTGCCAGCAGCTTAAGGACTTGGGAGACCCAGTACTTC.

The rearrangement uses TRBV18 and TRBJ2-1, with D tentatively TRBD1 (6 bases). The CDR3 runs 17 residues. Trimming stripped 6 bases from V and 2 bases from J, with 20 bases between. The germline V gene has CDR1 KGHSH and CDR2 LQKENI. The CDR3 reads CASSLVQGFITYNEQFF. The CDR3 DNA is TGTGCCAGCTCCCTTGTACAGGGATTTATCACCTACAATGAGCAGTTCTTC.

V usage is TRBV2 and J usage is TRBJ1-1, with D tentatively TRBD1 (6 bases). V was clipped by 5 bases and J by 4 bases, with 11 bases between them. CDR3 length equals 13 residues. Germline V CDR1 and CDR2: SNHLY, FYNNEI. The DNA for the CDR3 is TGTGCCAGCAGTCTAACAGGGAGCACTGAAGCTTTCTTT. Its protein is CASSLTGSTEAFF.

CDR3 nucleotide sequence: TGTGCCAGCAGCCTTACTCCAGGGCCCCAGACCCAGTACTTC. Protein: CASSLTPGPQTQYF. V is TRBV7-2 and J is TRBJ2-5, with TRBD1 as a possible D gene (5 bases). This CDR3 contains 14 residues. Trimming cost V 5 bases and J 6 bases, with 16 bases left between them. Germline CDR1 reads SGHTA; CDR2 reads FQGNSA.

The V and J genes are TRBV7-2 and TRBJ2-3; 12 bases are shared with TRBD2. Germline V lookup: CDR1 SGHTA, CDR2 FQGNSA. This CDR3 spans 14 amino acids. Losses at the gene ends were 7 bases for V and 4 bases for J; bases not matched to a gene: 3. The CDR3 nucleotides are TGTGCCAGCAAACTAGCGGGAGGATCAGATACGCAGTATTTT. Amino acids: CASKLAGGSDTQYF.

V gene TRBV6-1 combines with J gene TRBJ2-3, with TRBD2 identical over 7 bases. The CDR3 runs to 14 residues. Germline V gene lookup returns CDR1 MNHNS and CDR2 SASEGT. After removal of 7 bases from V and 2 bases from J, the junction contained 6 bases not matched to a gene. The CDR3 sequence is CASKMERDTDTQYF. The CDR3 DNA sequence: TGTGCCAGCAAGATGGAGCGGGACACAGATACGCAGTATTTT.

The chain recombines TRBV5-4 with TRBJ2-2, with 7 positions matching TRBD1. V shed 6 bases, J shed 1 base, and the junction held 6 bases outside the gene matches. Germline V gene data show CDR1 as SGHNT and CDR2 as YYREEE (reference sequence). The length of the CDR3 is 15 residues. The CDR3 coding sequence is TGTGCCAGCACCACCGGGACAGTGAACACCGGGGAGCTGTTTTTT. It codes for CASTTGTVNTGELFF. Full variable domain (missing parts from reference TRBV5-4 and TRBJ2-2): ETGVTQSPTHLIKTRGQQVTLRCSSQSGHNTVSWYQQALGQGPQFIFQYYREEENGRGNFPPRFSGLQFPNYSSELNVNALELDDSALYLCASTTGTVNTGELFFGEGSRLTVL.

CDR3 bases: TGTGCCAGCAGCTCAAGCACCGGGACTAGCTCCTACAATGAGCAGTTCTTC. Amino acids: CASSSSTGTSSYNEQFF. V and J are TRBV7-8 and TRBJ2-1; 8 nucleotides align to TRBD2. Trimming took 4 bases from V and 0 from J; bases not matched to a gene: 8. The CDR3 sequence is 17 residues long. The germline V gene encodes CDR1 SGHVS and CDR2 FQNEAQ.

The rearrangement links TRBV29-1 to TRBJ1-2; D is unresolved. The CDR3 covers 13 residues. V gave up 0 bases and J gave up 4 bases, with 9 bases separating them. Germline V lookup: CDR1 SQVTM, CDR2 ANQGSEA. As DNA, the CDR3 is TGCAGCGTTGAAGATAGTGAATCCTATGGCTACACCTTC. It yields the protein CSVEDSESYGYTF.

V and J are TRBV29-1 and TRBJ2-2, with D possibly matching TRBD2 (6 bases). This CDR3 is built from 13 residues. V shed 1 base and J shed 5 bases, with 8 bases lying between them. Looked up from germline, CDR1 is SQVTM and CDR2 is ANQGSEA. The CDR3 DNA is TGCAGCGTTGAAGTAGCGGATACCGGGGAGCTGTTTTTT. It encodes CSVEVADTGELFF.

The rearrangement uses TRBV9 and TRBJ2-5; 8 nucleotides agree with TRBD1. V lost 0 bases, J lost 2 bases, and 6 bases stayed unmatched. CDR3 length equals 16 residues. Germline CDR1 is SGDLS and CDR2 is YYNGEE. This CDR3 reads CASSVASGQGQETQYF. The CDR3 DNA reads as TGTGCCAGCAGCGTAGCTTCAGGACAGGGACAAGAGACCCAGTACTTC. The entire variable domain, with the rest obtained from reference TRBV9 and TRBJ2-5, is as follows: DSGVTQTPKHLITATGQRVTLRCSPRSGDLSVYWYQQSLDQGLQFLIQYYNGEERAKGNILERFSAQQFPDLHSELNLSSLELGDSALYFCASSVASGQGQETQYFGPGTRLLVL.

This chain links TRBV5-1 with TRBJ1-1; weak D call: TRBD1 (6 bases). The CDR3 extends over 14 amino acids. Per germline, CDR1 SGHRS and CDR2 YFSETQ. Deletions cut 4 bases from V and 1 base from J, with 11 bases between. For the CDR3, the DNA is TGCGCCAGCAGCCCGCGGACAGAGAACACTGAAGCTTTCTTT. Protein sequence: CASSPRTENTEAFF.

The CDR3 protein is CASSLSGVGQYSNQPQHF. For the CDR3, the DNA is TGTGCCAGCAGTTTATCTGGCGTTGGACAGTATAGCAATCAGCCCCAGCATTTT. The chain links TRBV28 to TRBJ1-5; D is possibly TRBD1 (6 bases). The CDR3 extends over 18 amino acids. Germline-derived CDR1 and CDR2 are MDHEN and SYDVKM. V gave up 1 base and J gave up 0 bases, with 16 bases separating them. The full variable domain, with the rest looked up from reference TRBV28 and TRBJ1-5, is DVKVTQSSRYLVKRTGEKVFLECVQDMDHENMFWYRQDPGLGLRLIYFSYDVKMKEKGDIPEGYSVSREKKERFSLILESASTNQTSMYLCASSLSGVGQYSNQPQHFGDGTRLSIL.

V is TRBV30 and J is TRBJ2-2; weak D call: TRBD2 (6 bases). The CDR3 is 14 residues long. CDR1 and CDR2 from the germline V gene are GTSNPN and SVGIG (reference sequence). Trimming removed 3 bases from V and 4 bases from J, with 12 bases in between. CDR3 DNA: TGTGCCTGGAGGGAGGGACGAGGCACCGGGGAGCTGTTTTTT. This codes for CAWREGRGTGELFF. Filled out from reference TRBV30 and TRBJ2-2, the complete variable domain reads SQTIHQWPATLVQPVGSPLSLECTVEGTSNPNLYWYRQAAGRGLQLLFYSVGIGQISSEVPQNLSASRPQDRQFILSSKKLLLSDSGFYLCAWREGRGTGELFFGEGSRLTVL.

This sequence joins TRBV7-8 and TRBJ2-5, with 7 positions matching TRBD1. This CDR3 spans 16 amino acids. Germline CDR1 is SGHVS and CDR2 is FQNEAQ. The J segment lost 5 bases and the V segment lost 4 bases, leaving 13 bases of the junction unmatched. The CDR3 loop reads CASSSERTGIPETQYF. The CDR3 DNA sequence: TGTGCCAGCAGCTCCGAGCGGACAGGAATTCCTGAGACCCAGTACTTC. The variable domain in full, with the rest retrieved from reference TRBV7-8 and TRBJ2-5, is GAGVSQSPRYKVAKRGQDVALRCDPISGHVSLFWYQQALGQGPEFLTYFQNEAQLDKSGLPSDRFFAERPEGSVSTLKIQRTQQEDSAVYLCASSSERTGIPETQYFGPGTRLLVL.

The chain combines TRBV11-2 with TRBJ2-1; TRBD2 matches 9 bases. CDR3 size: 15 residues. Germline trimming cut 5 bases from V and 10 bases from J; bases unmatched to any gene: 12. Germline V gives CDR1 SGHAT, CDR2 FQNNGV. CDR3 nucleotide sequence: TGTGCCAGCAGCAAAAGTGGGACTAGCTTGTCCGAGCAGTTCTTC. Translated: CASSKSGTSLSEQFF.

This sequence joins TRBV19 and TRBJ2-3; 7 nucleotides align to TRBD1. Germline lookup yields CDR1 LNHDA and CDR2 SQIVND (reference sequence). The length of the CDR3 is 15 residues. Trimming removed 11 bases from V and 0 bases from J; junction bases left unmatched: 11. This chain's CDR3 is CAVGGIQGSTDTQYF. The CDR3 DNA follows: TGTGCCGTAGGGGGAATACAGGGGAGCACAGATACGCAGTATTTT.

This chain joins TRBV5-4 and TRBJ1-2; 8 positions agree with TRBD1. The CDR3 spans 15 residues. V lost 4 bases, J lost 3 bases, and 8 bases stayed unmatched. Germline V lookup: CDR1 SGHNT, CDR2 YYREEE (reference sequence). The CDR3 here is CASSPRQGTDYGYTF. The CDR3 DNA reads as TGTGCCAGCAGCCCGAGACAGGGGACGGACTATGGCTACACCTTC.

V and J are TRBV5-1 and TRBJ2-3, with 8 bases matching TRBD1. The CDR3 totals 16 residues. Germline assignment: CDR1 SGHRS and CDR2 YFSETQ. The ends lost 3 bases at V and 2 bases at J; junction bases unmatched: 8. The CDR3 region has the DNA TGCGCCAGCAGCTCCGAGGGGGGACAGGTCACAGATACGCAGTATTTT. Residues: CASSSEGGQVTDTQYF.